This TCR beta chain was identified in a study of cytomegalovirus exposure and HLA in healthy donors. Findings of the study overall: Cytomegalovirus association was listed for under 200 TCR beta chains. In a later analysis, TCR beta V- and J-gene trimming showed a link to a missense DCLRE1C variant. A further, later analysis showed that HLA-associated TCR beta chains (compared with equally common others) were more clonally expanded.

J lost 2 bases, V lost 4 bases, and 8 bases had no gene match. This CDR3 is built from 16 residues. Germline-derived CDR1 and CDR2 are LGHNA and YNFKEQ. There were likely unrecorded immune exposures, though donors were nominally healthy when sampled. To note about this clone: Its specificity is unknown.

PCR used 60 Vbeta primers and 13 Jbeta primers. The data were produced by immunoSEQ multiplex PCR, yet TCRdb's version contains in-frame clones alone and is incomplete. The sample lists approximately 100,000 clones, about 74% occurring once. The specimen was PBMCs. This chain links TRBV4-2 with TRBJ2-7, with 10 nucleotides matching TRBD2. The clonotype originates from a young woman in good health and CMV-seropositive. In DNA, the CDR3 is TGTGCCAGCAGCCTTCCTAGAAGCGGGAGGGCCTACGAGCAGTACTTC. Its protein product is CASSLPRSGRAYEQYF.